Below, 7 T cell receptor beta chains from the same sample are listed, as sequenced in a study of long-term antiretroviral therapy in people with HIV (dated by TCRdb to 2022 to 2024). Sequencing of the TRB variable region was done with the immunoSEQ hsTCRB v3.0 assay at survey level resolution. This immuneACCESS table, as held by TCRdb, lists in-frame sequences with V and J called but not all clones. Of the missing ones, under half trace to an unresolved V gene in checked studies; the others have no known cause. This sample is represented by 30,000 or so clones; approximately 92% of them were singletons. Clones ranked in the top ten supply about 4.3% of the sample. The sample consisted of unsorted PBMCs, taken about 5.3 years after starting antiretroviral therapy. These receptor sequences come from a woman aged 35 to 49 with HIV.

The chain uses TRBV30 and TRBJ2-7; D is possibly TRBD1 (6 bases). The CDR3 is 12 amino acids. Germline V gene lookup returns CDR1 GTSNPN and CDR2 SVGIG (reference sequence). The V gene lost 2 bases and the J gene lost 3 bases, with 8 bases spanning the gap. The CDR3 spells CAWSSDSYEQYF. The CDR3, as DNA: TGTGCCTGGAGTTCGGACAGCTACGAGCAGTACTTC. The full variable domain, in which reference TRBV30 and TRBJ2-7 provide the parts outside the CDR3, is SQTIHQWPATLVQPVGSPLSLECTVEGTSNPNLYWYRQAAGRGLQLLFYSVGIGQISSEVPQNLSASRPQDRQFILSSKKLLLSDSGFYLCAWSSDSYEQYFGPGTRLTVT.

This chain connects TRBV19 to TRBJ1-6; D ambiguous. Per germline, CDR1 LNHDA and CDR2 SQIVND (reference sequence). Trimming removed 4 bases at V and 8 bases at J, with 15 bases between. The CDR3 extends over 15 amino acids. CDR3 in amino acids: CASSTSWSLDSPLHF. As DNA, the CDR3 is TGTGCCAGTAGTACCTCTTGGTCTTTAGATTCACCCCTCCACTTT.

J is TRBJ2-7 and V is TRBV5-1, with 9 bases matching TRBD2. This CDR3 comprises 16 residues. Germline V CDR1 and CDR2: SGHRS, YFSETQ. Trimming removed 3 bases from V and 7 bases from J; junction bases left unmatched: 14. In DNA, the CDR3 is TGCGCCAGCAGCTCGTACCTAGCGGGGCGCCAGGGAGAGCAGTACTTC. The encoded protein is CASSSYLAGRQGEQYF. The full variable domain, rest sourced from reference TRBV5-1 and TRBJ2-7, is KAGVTQTPRYLIKTRGQQVTLSCSPISGHRSVSWYQQTPGQGLQFLFEYFSETQRNKGNFPGRFSGRQFSNSRSEMNVSTLELGDSALYLCASSSYLAGRQGEQYFGPGTRLTVT.

The chain carries TRBV30 and TRBJ2-5; no reliable D call. This CDR3 region has 14 residues. Per the germline V gene, CDR1 is GTSNPN and CDR2 is SVGIG (reference sequence). Trimming stripped 2 bases from V and 5 bases from J, with 15 bases between. The CDR3 loop is CAWSSPPSYETQYF. The CDR3 DNA is TGTGCCTGGAGTTCGCCTCCTTCGTATGAGACCCAGTACTTC.

The chain carries TRBV7-8 and TRBJ2-3; perhaps TRBD1 as D (6 bases). This CDR3 has 16 residues. The V end was cut by 6 bases, the J end by 3 bases, with 19 bases between. Germline loops: CDR1 SGHVS, CDR2 FQNEAQ. CDR3 nucleotides: TGTGCCAGCAGACAGGGCCTTCTACAAAAAACAGATACGCAGTATTTT. It encodes CASRQGLLQKTDTQYF. Combining the CDR3 with reference TRBV7-8 and TRBJ2-3 gives the whole variable domain GAGVSQSPRYKVAKRGQDVALRCDPISGHVSLFWYQQALGQGPEFLTYFQNEAQLDKSGLPSDRFFAERPEGSVSTLKIQRTQQEDSAVYLCASRQGLLQKTDTQYFGPGTRLTVL.

The V and J genes are TRBV25-1 and TRBJ2-5; 12 bases match TRBD1. The CDR3 covers 18 residues. V shed 4 bases and J 0 bases; nucleotides not matched to a gene: 9. The germline CDR1 and CDR2 sequences are MGHDK and SYGVNS. CDR3 sequence reads: CASSGWDRGHPHQETQYF. CDR3 bases: TGTGCCAGCAGTGGGTGGGACAGGGGGCACCCCCACCAAGAGACCCAGTACTTC.

The chain has TRBV5-6 and TRBJ1-1, with a weak D call TRBD1 (5 bases). The V end lost 4 bases, the J end lost 0 bases, and 16 bases lay between the germline ends. The CDR3 extends over 16 amino acids. Germline V gene sequence: CDR1 SGHDT, CDR2 YYEEEE. CDR3 sequence reads: CASSKSPEGMNTEAFF. The CDR3, as DNA: TGTGCCAGCAGCAAAAGTCCGGAGGGGATGAACACTGAAGCTTTCTTT.